Listed below are T cell receptor beta chains from one sample, sequenced in a study of response to subunit inactivated influenza vaccine. Each CDR3 protein gets one entry after TCRdb re-called the RT-PCR reads with MiXCR. The sample holds some 480,000 distinct CDR3 sequences, approximately 11% seen once. The sequencing here drew on PBMCs from blood, taken 45 days after vaccination. The receptors here all came from a man aged 50 to 60 who received an inactivated influenza vaccine. The CDR3 runs from the conserved cysteine through the conserved F or W. D genes are given only for firm matches. Some rows mark clone size as missing; the rest say once, few, many or name a class of expanded clone.

TRBV5-1	NA	few	TRBJ2-3	CASSLIVALETDTQYF	TGCGCCAGCAGCTTAATCGTAGCCCTGGAAACAGATACGCAGTATTTT
TRBV7-2	TRBD1	many	TRBJ1-6	CASSSRQGNSPLHF	TGTGCCAGCAGCTCACGACAGGGGAATTCACCCCTCCACTTT
TRBV5-1	TRBD2	many	TRBJ2-5	CASSGGTSQETQYF	TGCGCCAGCAGCGGAGGGACTAGCCAAGAGACCCAGTACTTC
TRBV5-1	TRBD2	few	TRBJ2-2	CASSPTSGSGELFF	TGCGCCAGCAGCCCGACTAGCGGTTCCGGGGAGCTGTTTTTT
TRBV4-2	NA	many	TRBJ2-3	CASSQAGDRTDTQYF	TGTGCCAGCAGCCAAGCAGGGGACCGCACAGATACGCAGTATTTT
TRBV20-1	NA	few	TRBJ2-3	CSARGGEGPDTQYF	TGCAGTGCAAGAGGGGGGGAGGGCCCAGATACGCAGTATTTT
TRBV15	TRBD1	NA	TRBJ2-5	CATRPGQGGPKTQYF	TGTGCCACCAGACCAGGACAGGGGGGTCCGAAGACCCAGTACTTC
TRBV19	TRBD1	NA	TRBJ2-2	CASSRGQVAGELFF	TGTGCCAGTAGTAGAGGACAGGTTGCCGGGGAGCTGTTTTTT
TRBV7-8	TRBD2	NA	TRBJ2-1	CASSSTSGRPYEQFF	TGTGCCAGCAGCTCGACTAGCGGGAGACCTTATGAGCAGTTCTTC
TRBV20-1	TRBD2	few	TRBJ2-7	CSAPLAGGRYEQYF	TGCAGTGCTCCCCTAGCGGGAGGGCGCTACGAGCAGTACTTC
TRBV11-2	NA	few	TRBJ2-1	CASSFDRGEYNEQFF	TGTGCCAGCAGCTTCGACAGAGGGGAATACAATGAGCAGTTCTTC
TRBV10-3	TRBD1	NA	TRBJ1-3	CAISATGQGAAGNTIYF	TGTGCCATCAGTGCGACGGGACAGGGGGCAGCTGGAAACACCATATATTTT
TRBV20-1	TRBD2	few	TRBJ2-5	CSATGRAVETQYF	TGCAGTGCTACCGGGAGGGCCGTGGAGACCCAGTACTTC
TRBV6-1	NA	NA	TRBJ2-7	CASSDYGHRSYEQYF	TGTGCCAGCAGTGATTACGGACACAGATCCTACGAGCAGTACTTC
TRBV28	NA	NA	TRBJ2-3	CASSPLGPPLADTQYF	TGTGCCAGCAGCCCCCTGGGTCCCCCCCTCGCAGATACGCAGTATTTT
TRBV6-1	NA	NA	TRBJ2-3	CASSPNRTASDTDTQYF	TGTGCCAGCAGCCCCAACCGGACAGCTTCTGACACAGATACGCAGTATTTT
TRBV4-2	NA	many	TRBJ2-5	CASSQGGRNQETQYF	TGTGCCAGCAGCCAAGGGGGACGAAATCAAGAGACCCAGTACTTC
TRBV20-1	TRBD1	few	TRBJ2-7	CSATGTGTYEQYF	TGCAGTGCAACCGGGACAGGTACCTACGAGCAGTACTTC
TRBV24-1	NA	few	TRBJ1-6	CATRQAPNSPLHF	TGTGCCACCAGACAGGCCCCTAATTCACCCCTCCACTTT
TRBV5-1	NA	few	TRBJ1-1	CASSLQTGAEAFF	TGCGCCAGCAGCTTACAGACCGGGGCTGAAGCTTTCTTT
TRBV30	NA	NA	TRBJ2-7	CAWSGPYEQYF	TGTGCCTGGAGCGGGCCCTACGAGCAGTACTTC
TRBV10-3	NA	NA	TRBJ2-5	CAISEGGGGSEETQYF	TGTGCCATCAGTGAAGGGGGCGGGGGGTCGGAAGAGACCCAGTACTTC
TRBV20-1	NA	many	TRBJ2-4	CSARNTLAKNIQYF	TGCAGTGCTAGAAATACACTAGCCAAAAACATTCAGTACTTC
TRBV29-1	NA	many	TRBJ1-1	CSVDKGSTEAFF	TGCAGCGTTGATAAGGGGAGCACTGAAGCTTTCTTT
TRBV29-1	TRBD1	many	TRBJ2-7	CSALGTGSYEQYF	TGCAGCGCTTTAGGGACAGGGTCCTACGAGCAGTACTTC
TRBV6-5	NA	many	TRBJ1-2	CASSYGVNYGYTF	TGTGCCAGCAGTTATGGAGTGAACTATGGCTACACCTTC
TRBV5-1	NA	many	TRBJ1-3	CASSPGTGRDTIYF	TGCGCCAGCAGCCCCGGGACGGGGAGGGACACCATATATTTT
TRBV20-1	NA	few	TRBJ1-5	CSARDPVFRGVSQPQHF	TGCAGTGCTAGAGATCCAGTATTCCGGGGGGTAAGTCAGCCCCAGCATTTT
TRBV28	TRBD2	few	TRBJ2-4	CASSSLLAGRALAKNIQYF	TGTGCCAGCAGTTCATTACTAGCGGGCAGGGCCCTAGCCAAAAACATTCAGTACTTC
TRBV12-3/TRBV12-4	NA	few	TRBJ2-5	CASSLGVRGETQYF	TGTGCCAGCAGTTTAGGGGTTAGGGGAGAGACCCAGTACTTC
TRBV29-1	TRBD2	NA	TRBJ2-7	CSAEAGGLHEQYF	TGCAGCGCTGAAGCGGGGGGGCTGCACGAGCAGTACTTC
TRBV4-1	TRBD1	many	TRBJ2-5	CASSQVGDRAQETQYF	TGCGCCAGCAGCCAAGTGGGGGACAGGGCACAAGAGACCCAGTACTTC
TRBV5-1	NA	NA	TRBJ1-1	CASSVDTPFGRTEAFF	TGCGCCAGCAGCGTGGACACTCCCTTCGGTAGGACTGAAGCTTTCTTT
TRBV28	TRBD1	many	TRBJ2-1	CASLTGEWVGEQFF	TGTGCCAGCCTGACAGGGGAGTGGGTGGGTGAGCAGTTCTTC
TRBV12-3/TRBV12-4	TRBD2	many	TRBJ2-1	CASTFSGGAYNEQFF	TGTGCCAGCACCTTTAGCGGGGGGGCCTACAATGAGCAGTTCTTC
TRBV6-1	NA	few	TRBJ2-7	CASRVGQSNSYEQYF	TGTGCCAGCAGGGTCGGACAGTCGAACTCCTACGAGCAGTACTTC
TRBV14	NA	few	TRBJ1-6	CASRLRPNNSPLHF	TGTGCCAGCAGATTACGCCCAAATAATTCACCCCTCCACTTT
TRBV28	TRBD2	many	TRBJ2-7	CASSLILAGGYEQYF	TGTGCCAGCAGTTTAATCCTAGCGGGAGGCTACGAGCAGTACTTC
TRBV7-2	NA	NA	TRBJ2-5	CASSSGAWRGQTQYF	TGTGCCAGCAGCTCGGGGGCGTGGCGGGGGCAGACCCAGTACTTC
TRBV12-3/TRBV12-4	NA	many	TRBJ2-2	CASRLQGRDTGELFF	TGTGCCAGCCGACTACAGGGAAGAGACACCGGGGAGCTGTTTTTT
TRBV7-2	NA	NA	TRBJ2-7	CASSPDVDQSYEQYF	TGTGCCAGCAGCCCCGATGTGGATCAGTCCTACGAGCAGTACTTC
TRBV5-1	TRBD2	NA	TRBJ2-3	CASSLPTSGSDTQYF	TGCGCCAGCAGCTTGCCGACTAGCGGTTCAGATACGCAGTATTTT
TRBV7-2	TRBD1	NA	TRBJ2-3	CASSLETGAQYF	TGTGCCAGCAGCTTAGAAACAGGGGCGCAGTATTTT
TRBV7-4	TRBD2	once	TRBJ2-3	CASSPTSGRGSDTQYF	TGTGCCAGCAGCCCGACTAGCGGGAGGGGGTCAGATACGCAGTATTTT
TRBV20-1	TRBD1	few	TRBJ1-2	CSARAINRDRNYQDGYTF	TGCAGTGCTAGGGCCATAAACCGGGACAGGAATTATCAGGATGGCTACACCTTC
TRBV24-1	TRBD1	many	TRBJ2-1	CATSDLGQGADEQFF	TGTGCCACCAGTGATCTGGGACAGGGGGCGGATGAGCAGTTCTTC
TRBV28	TRBD1	NA	TRBJ1-2	CASSSPTGAHYGYTF	TGTGCCAGCAGTTCCCCGACAGGGGCACACTATGGCTACACCTTC
TRBV20-1	NA	many	TRBJ2-5	CSARTLETQYF	TGCAGTGCCCGGACCCTAGAGACCCAGTACTTC
TRBV12-3/TRBV12-4	NA	many	TRBJ2-7	CASSLAVSTYEQYF	TGTGCCAGCAGTTTAGCGGTCAGTACCTACGAGCAGTACTTC